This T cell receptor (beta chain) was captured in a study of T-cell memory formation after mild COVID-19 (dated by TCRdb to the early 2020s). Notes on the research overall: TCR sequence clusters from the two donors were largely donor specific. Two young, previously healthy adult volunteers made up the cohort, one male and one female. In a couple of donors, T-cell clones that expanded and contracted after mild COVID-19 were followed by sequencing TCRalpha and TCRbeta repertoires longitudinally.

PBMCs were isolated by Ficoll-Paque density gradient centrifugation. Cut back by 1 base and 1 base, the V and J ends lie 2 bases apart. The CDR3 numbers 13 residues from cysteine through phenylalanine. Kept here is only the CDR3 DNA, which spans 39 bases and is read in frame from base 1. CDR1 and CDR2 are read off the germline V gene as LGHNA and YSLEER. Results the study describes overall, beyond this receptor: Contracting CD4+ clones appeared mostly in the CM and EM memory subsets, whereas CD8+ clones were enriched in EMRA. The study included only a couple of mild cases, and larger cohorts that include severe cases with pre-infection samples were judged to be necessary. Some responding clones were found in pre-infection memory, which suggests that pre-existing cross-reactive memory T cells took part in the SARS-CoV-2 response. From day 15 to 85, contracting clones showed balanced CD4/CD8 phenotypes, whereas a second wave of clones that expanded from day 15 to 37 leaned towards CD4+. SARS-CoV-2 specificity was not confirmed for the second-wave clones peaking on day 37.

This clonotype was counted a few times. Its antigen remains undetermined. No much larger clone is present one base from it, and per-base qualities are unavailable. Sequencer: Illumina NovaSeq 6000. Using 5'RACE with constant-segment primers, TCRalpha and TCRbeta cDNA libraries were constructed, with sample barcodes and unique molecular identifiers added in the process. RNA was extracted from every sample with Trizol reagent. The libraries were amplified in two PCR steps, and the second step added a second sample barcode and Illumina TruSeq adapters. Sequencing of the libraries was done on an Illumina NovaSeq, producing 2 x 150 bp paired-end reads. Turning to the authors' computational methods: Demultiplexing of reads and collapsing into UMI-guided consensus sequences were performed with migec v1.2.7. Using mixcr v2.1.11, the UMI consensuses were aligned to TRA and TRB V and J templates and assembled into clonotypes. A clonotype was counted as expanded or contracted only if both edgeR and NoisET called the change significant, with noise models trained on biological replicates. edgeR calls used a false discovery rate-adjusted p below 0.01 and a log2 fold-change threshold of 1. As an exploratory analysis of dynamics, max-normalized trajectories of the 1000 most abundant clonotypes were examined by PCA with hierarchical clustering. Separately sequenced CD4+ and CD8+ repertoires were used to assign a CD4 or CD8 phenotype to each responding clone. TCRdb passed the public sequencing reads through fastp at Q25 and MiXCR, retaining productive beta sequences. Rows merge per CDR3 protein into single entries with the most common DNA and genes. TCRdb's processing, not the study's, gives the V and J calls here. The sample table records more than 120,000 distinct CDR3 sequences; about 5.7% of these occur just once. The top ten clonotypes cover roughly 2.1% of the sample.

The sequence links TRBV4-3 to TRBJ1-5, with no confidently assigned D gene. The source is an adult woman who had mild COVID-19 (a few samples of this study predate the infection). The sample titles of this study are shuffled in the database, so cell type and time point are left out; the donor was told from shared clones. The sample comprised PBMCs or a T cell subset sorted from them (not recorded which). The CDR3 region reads CASSQGSNQPQHF. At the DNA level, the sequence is TGCGCCAGCAGCCAAGGAAGCAATCAGCCCCAGCATTTT.